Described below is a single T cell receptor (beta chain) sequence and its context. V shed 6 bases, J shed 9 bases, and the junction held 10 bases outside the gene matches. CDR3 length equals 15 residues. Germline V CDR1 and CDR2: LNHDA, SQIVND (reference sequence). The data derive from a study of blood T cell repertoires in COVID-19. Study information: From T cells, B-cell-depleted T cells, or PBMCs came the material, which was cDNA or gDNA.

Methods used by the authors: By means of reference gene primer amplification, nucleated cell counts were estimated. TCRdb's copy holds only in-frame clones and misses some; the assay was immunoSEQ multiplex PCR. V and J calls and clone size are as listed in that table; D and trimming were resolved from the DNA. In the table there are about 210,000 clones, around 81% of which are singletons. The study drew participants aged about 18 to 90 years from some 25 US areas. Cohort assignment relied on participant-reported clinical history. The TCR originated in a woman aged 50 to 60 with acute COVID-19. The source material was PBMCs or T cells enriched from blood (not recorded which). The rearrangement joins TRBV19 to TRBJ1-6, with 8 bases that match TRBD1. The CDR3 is CASSPTGEGVSPLHF. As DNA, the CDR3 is TGTGCCAGTAGCCCGACAGGGGAGGGGGTTTCACCCCTCCACTTT.